Presented here are 31 T cell receptor beta chains from one specimen sequenced in a study of a mutant IDH1 vaccine in newly diagnosed glioma. Time point of the sample: week 35, safety follow-up. In the vaccine, a single dose held 300 ug of the mutant IDH1 20-mer peptide, along with topical imiquimod. Repertoires were generated with immunoSEQ multiplex PCR, while TCRdb's copy carries only in-frame clones and drops some. The sample has roughly 40,000 clones, roughly 83% seen once. These receptors lack a known antigen. Sequenced material: PBMCs, taken from a glioma patient whose treatment included an IDH1 peptide vaccine. Every receptor here comes from a woman between 45 and 60 years old with glioma.

The chain uses TRBV5-4 and TRBJ2-6; D remains ambiguous. The germline CDR1 and CDR2 sequences are SGHNT and YYREEE (reference sequence). Between the trimmed V and J ends, which lost 4 bases and 0 bases, there was a span of 2 bases. The CDR3 is made up of 13 amino acids. The CDR3 is CASSPSGANVLTF. As DNA, the CDR3 is TGTGCCAGCAGCCCCTCTGGGGCCAACGTCCTGACTTTC.

The V and J genes are TRBV28 and TRBJ1-4; D uncertain. CDR1 and CDR2 (germline): MDHEN, SYDVKM. This CDR3 is built from 16 residues. The V end was cut by 7 bases, the J end by 4 bases, with 19 bases between. CDR3 amino acids: CASTQLQAPDNEKLFF. The CDR3 coding sequence is TGTGCCAGCACCCAGCTTCAGGCACCTGATAATGAAAAACTGTTTTTT.

The rearrangement joins TRBV7-6 to TRBJ1-5, with D perhaps TRBD1 (5 bases). There are 17 residues in the CDR3. Germline V gene data show CDR1 as SGHVS and CDR2 as FNYEAQ. Trimming left V 1 base short and J 6 bases short, with 19 bases between. The CDR3 loop reads CASSLEAGSGWGQPQHF. The CDR3, as DNA: TGTGCCAGCAGCTTAGAGGCAGGGTCGGGCTGGGGTCAGCCCCAGCATTTT.

V is TRBV7-8 and J is TRBJ2-1, with D possibly TRBD2 on 6 matching bases. Germline values: CDR1 SGHVS, CDR2 FQNEAQ. CDR3 size: 16 residues. The germline V and J ends were trimmed by 2 bases and 4 bases, with 15 bases remaining between them. This CDR3 is CASSLMAGIIYNEQFF. For the CDR3, the DNA is TGTGCCAGCAGCTTAATGGCGGGGATAATATACAATGAGCAGTTCTTC.

This chain connects TRBV29-1 to TRBJ2-4; D tentatively reads TRBD1 or TRBD2 (6 bases each). V lost 3 bases and J 7 bases, leaving 13 bases between the germline ends. The germline gives CDR1 SQVTM, CDR2 ANQGSEA. This CDR3 has 13 amino acids. The CDR3 DNA sequence: TGCAGCGTTGACCCCGGGGGCTCGAACATTCAGTACTTC. It yields the protein CSVDPGGSNIQYF. The whole variable domain, filled in from reference TRBV29-1 and TRBJ2-4, reads SAVISQKPSRDICQRGTSLTIQCQVDSQVTMMFWYRQQPGQSLTLIATANQGSEATYESGFVIDKFPISRPNLTFSTLTVSNMSPEDSSIYLCSVDPGGSNIQYFGAGTRLSVL.

V usage is TRBV19 and J usage is TRBJ2-5; no clear D gene. This CDR3 has 14 amino acids. Between the trimmed V and J ends, which lost 3 bases and 4 bases, there was a span of 12 bases. The germline gives CDR1 LNHDA, CDR2 SQIVND (reference sequence). CDR3 region: CASSIGYARETQYF. For the CDR3, the DNA is TGTGCCAGTAGTATCGGGTACGCCCGAGAGACCCAGTACTTC.

The genes are TRBV15 and TRBJ1-2; TRBD1 aligns across 7 bases. Germline V CDR1 and CDR2: LNHNV, YYDKDF (reference sequence). The V and J ends lost 0 bases and 7 bases, in that order; junction bases with no gene match: 14. This CDR3 has 17 amino acids. The CDR3 loop is CATSRDLGQSTAGGYTF. CDR3 bases: TGTGCCACCAGCAGAGATCTGGGACAGTCTACAGCTGGTGGCTACACCTTC. The full variable domain, in which reference TRBV15 and TRBJ1-2 provide the parts outside the CDR3, is DAMVIQNPRYQVTQFGKPVTLSCSQTLNHNVMYWYQQKSSQAPKLLFHYYDKDFNNEADTPDNFQSRRPNTSFCFLDIRSPGLGDTAMYLCATSRDLGQSTAGGYTFGSGTRLTVV.

The gene calls are TRBV6-5 and TRBJ2-3, with D unclear. The CDR3 runs 15 residues. The V gene's germline CDR1 is MNHEY and CDR2 SVGAGI. V was shortened by 6 bases and J by 2 bases, with 15 bases between the two germline ends. CDR3 coding DNA: TGTGCCAGCAGAGTTGGGGATTTTCCCACAGATACGCAGTATTTT. Translation: CASRVGDFPTDTQYF.

A word on this clone: Other DNA sequences of this sample code for an identical CDR3. The J gene is TRBJ2-6, the V gene TRBV15; no clear D. Between the trimmed V and J ends, which lost 3 bases and 0 bases, there was a span of 6 bases. The CDR3 covers 15 residues. CDR1 LNHNV and CDR2 YYDKDF come from the germline V gene (reference sequence). CDR3: CATSRDHSGANVLTF. The DNA of the CDR3 is TGTGCCACCAGCAGGGATCACTCTGGGGCCAACGTCCTGACTTTC.

V usage is TRBV28 and J usage is TRBJ2-7, with D possibly being TRBD2 (6 bases). The CDR3 is 12 residues long. V was shortened by 6 bases and J by 3 bases, with 9 bases between the two germline ends. CDR1 and CDR2 from the germline V gene are MDHEN and SYDVKM. The CDR3 region has the DNA TGTGCCAGCAGGGGACTTTTCTACGAGCAGTACTTC. It specifies CASRGLFYEQYF.

This chain connects TRBV4-2 to TRBJ1-4; D uncertain. The V end was cut by 4 bases, the J end by 0 bases, with 12 bases between. Germline V gene sequence: CDR1 LGHNA, CDR2 YNFKEQ. The CDR3 loop spans 16 amino acids. CDR3 in amino acids: CASSLRRIATNEKLFF. The CDR3 DNA sequence: TGTGCCAGCAGCCTACGACGCATTGCAACTAATGAAAAACTGTTTTTT.

The chain has TRBV30 and TRBJ2-7, with 9 bases lining up with TRBD1. The CDR3 length is 17 residues. Germline V gene sequence: CDR1 GTSNPN, CDR2 SVGIG (reference sequence). Germline trimming cut 2 bases from V and 2 bases from J; bases unmatched to any gene: 13. For the CDR3, the DNA is TGTGCCTGGAGTTCCCCACCGGGACAGGGTCCTACCTACGAGCAGTACTTC. Protein product: CAWSSPPGQGPTYEQYF. Supplemented by reference TRBV30 and TRBJ2-7, the full variable domain reads SQTIHQWPATLVQPVGSPLSLECTVEGTSNPNLYWYRQAAGRGLQLLFYSVGIGQISSEVPQNLSASRPQDRQFILSSKKLLLSDSGFYLCAWSSPPGQGPTYEQYFGPGTRLTVT.

The chain is built from TRBV27 and TRBJ2-1; 10 nucleotides line up with TRBD1. J was trimmed by 8 bases and V by 0 bases; bases with no gene match: 4. The CDR3 extends over 15 amino acids. Germline V gene data show CDR1 as MNHEY and CDR2 as SMNVEV (reference sequence). CDR3 loop: CASSLSFGTGDEQFF. Written as DNA, the CDR3 is TGTGCCAGCAGTTTATCGTTTGGGACAGGGGATGAGCAGTTCTTC.

The chain carries TRBV7-2 and TRBJ2-2; maybe TRBD1 (5 bases). The germline V gene has CDR1 SGHTA and CDR2 FQGNSA. Trimming stripped 2 bases from V and 4 bases from J, with 11 bases between. The CDR3 length is 15 residues. The chain's CDR3 is CASSLIRGSTGELFF. The CDR3 nucleotides are TGTGCCAGCAGCTTAATTAGGGGTAGCACCGGGGAGCTGTTTTTT.

The chain recombines TRBV5-1 with TRBJ1-6, with D maybe TRBD1 (6 bases). V was pared by 1 base and J by 4 bases, with 12 bases between. The CDR3 runs to 16 residues. Per germline, CDR1 SGHRS and CDR2 YFSETQ. The CDR3 region has the DNA TGCGCCAGCAGCTTGAAGAGGGGGTCTTATAATTCACCCCTCCACTTT. It translates to CASSLKRGSYNSPLHF.

This rearrangement joins TRBV30 to TRBJ1-4; TRBD1 matches 7 bases. There are 14 residues in the CDR3. The germline CDR1 and CDR2 sequences are GTSNPN and SVGIG (reference sequence). The trim removed 5 bases at V and 8 bases at J, leaving 11 bases unmatched. CDR3 nucleotides: TGTGCCTGGGGGGACAGTCATTTTGAGGAAAAACTGTTTTTT. It codes for CAWGDSHFEEKLFF.

The V call is TRBV10-3, the J call TRBJ2-3, with TRBD2 matching 8 bases. Germline V gene sequence: CDR1 ENHRY, CDR2 SYGVKD. This CDR3 spans 15 amino acids. Germline trimming cut 10 bases from V and 4 bases from J; bases unmatched to any gene: 13. This chain's CDR3 is CATGGLAGSSDTQYF. The CDR3 DNA is TGTGCCACCGGGGGGCTAGCGGGTTCATCAGATACGCAGTATTTT.

The chain carries TRBV7-9 and TRBJ2-3; 9 nucleotides agree with TRBD2. This CDR3 region has 16 residues. The junction had 4 bases not matched to a gene; V was cut back by 3 bases and J by 0 bases. The germline CDR1 and CDR2 sequences are SEHNR and FQNEAQ (reference sequence). The CDR3 protein is CASSFVTSGSTDTQYF. CDR3 nucleotides: TGTGCCAGCAGCTTCGTTACTAGCGGGAGCACAGATACGCAGTATTTT.

The chain joins TRBV5-6 to TRBJ2-4; unclear D gene. V lost 3 bases to trimming and J lost 0 bases, with 10 bases between them. There are 15 residues in the CDR3. Looked up from germline, CDR1 is SGHDT and CDR2 is YYEEEE. The CDR3 nucleotides are TGTGCCAGCAGCTCCCGTCCAGGAGCCAAAAACATTCAGTACTTC. Translation: CASSSRPGAKNIQYF.

This rearrangement joins TRBV4-1 to TRBJ1-1; possibly TRBD1 for D (5 bases). V was trimmed by 6 bases and J by 11 bases, leaving 13 bases between them. The CDR3 is 11 amino acids. The germline gives CDR1 MGHRA, CDR2 YSYEKL. For the CDR3, the DNA is TGCGCCAGCAGGTGGGCAGGGCTTGCTTTCTTT. Translated, it gives CASRWAGLAFF.

This chain connects TRBV7-9 to TRBJ1-1, with a tentative D call TRBD1 (5 bases). Germline CDR1 and CDR2: SEHNR and FQNEAQ (reference sequence). Trimming removed 7 bases at V and 3 bases at J, with 15 bases between. This CDR3 is built from 14 residues. The CDR3 nucleotides are TGTGCCAGCACCACTTACACAGGAGACACTGAAGCTTTCTTT. This codes for CASTTYTGDTEAFF.

This clone has only a few counts. This chain connects TRBV30 to TRBJ1-5, with 10 bases that match TRBD1. V shed 1 base, J shed 2 bases, and the junction held 11 bases outside the gene matches. The CDR3 sequence is 18 residues long. The V gene's germline CDR1 is GTSNPN and CDR2 SVGIG (reference sequence). Here the CDR3 DNA reads TGTGCCTGGAGTGAGCCGGGACAGGGGAGATCGGGCAATCAGCCCCAGCATTTT. Its protein product is CAWSEPGQGRSGNQPQHF.

The sample holds a few counts of this clone. The chain combines TRBV5-4 with TRBJ1-2, with no clear D. The CDR3 spans 15 residues. V was pared by 4 bases and J by 5 bases, with 18 bases between. CDR1 is SGHNT, CDR2 YYREEE, per germline (reference sequence). CDR3 coding DNA: TGTGCCAGCAGCGCTTTACTTACAGCTTCATATGGCTACACCTTC. It translates to CASSALLTASYGYTF.

The chain employs TRBV18 and TRBJ2-7; 7 bases agree with TRBD1. The V gene end was trimmed by 2 bases and the J gene end by 4 bases; junction bases not matched to a gene: 2. This CDR3 spans 13 amino acids. Germline V gene lookup returns CDR1 KGHSH and CDR2 LQKENI. The CDR3 protein is CASSPGQEYEQYF. CDR3 in DNA: TGTGCCAGCTCACCAGGACAGGAGTACGAGCAGTACTTC.

The gene calls are TRBV6-6 and TRBJ2-7; no reliable D call. In germline, CDR1 is MNHNY, CDR2 SVGAGI (reference sequence). With 11 bases removed from V and 3 bases from J, the gap between germline ends came to 14 bases. The CDR3 contains 12 residues. The CDR3 DNA reads as TGTGCCGCCGGGTCCGGAGACTACGAGCAGTACTTC. Protein sequence: CAAGSGDYEQYF.

This CDR3 is CASSLRQTNLRSYGYTF. CDR3 DNA: TGTGCCAGCAGTTTGCGGCAGACAAATTTACGGTCATATGGCTACACCTTC. The J gene is TRBJ1-2, the V gene TRBV28; D ambiguous. The CDR3 contains 17 residues. Germline assignment: CDR1 MDHEN and CDR2 SYDVKM. Trimming cost V 3 bases and J 5 bases, with 22 bases left between them.

The chain employs TRBV12-5 and TRBJ1-1; possibly TRBD1 for D (5 bases). Germline V gene data show CDR1 as LGHNT and CDR2 as FRNRAP. The ends were cut back, 2 bases at V and 1 base at J, with 8 bases in the middle. The CDR3 covers 14 residues. CDR3 sequence: CASGLWGSNTEAFF. CDR3 coding DNA: TGTGCTAGTGGTTTGTGGGGGTCGAACACTGAAGCTTTCTTT. Drawing the rest from reference TRBV12-5 and TRBJ1-1, the complete variable domain is DARVTQTPRHKVTEMGQEVTMRCQPILGHNTVFWYRQTMMQGLELLAYFRNRAPLDDSGMPKDRFSAEMPDATLATLKIQPSEPRDSAVYFCASGLWGSNTEAFFGQGTRLTVV.

The chain recombines TRBV4-3 with TRBJ1-2, with a tentative D call TRBD1 (5 bases). CDR1 and CDR2 (germline): LGHNA, YSLEER. This CDR3 has 17 amino acids. With 0 bases removed from V and 3 bases from J, the gap between germline ends came to 17 bases. The CDR3 loop is CASSQDFRGAGDYGYTF. CDR3 bases: TGCGCCAGCAGCCAAGATTTCCGAGGGGCTGGGGACTATGGCTACACCTTC.

The V call is TRBV4-2, the J call TRBJ2-3, with 9 bases fitting TRBD2. The CDR3 extends over 17 amino acids. V lost 3 bases, J lost 2 bases, and 9 bases stayed unmatched. Germline CDR1 and CDR2: LGHNA and YNFKEQ. CDR3 sequence reads: CASSQFMQRGATDTQYF. The DNA of the CDR3 is TGTGCCAGCAGCCAGTTTATGCAGCGGGGGGCCACAGATACGCAGTATTTT.

The chain joins TRBV5-1 to TRBJ2-7; TRBD1 is a possible D gene (6 bases). Deletions cut 4 bases from V and 0 bases from J, with 11 bases between. The germline V gene has CDR1 SGHRS and CDR2 YFSETQ. CDR3 size: 14 residues. This CDR3 is CASSEDSSSYEQYF. In DNA, the CDR3 is TGCGCCAGCAGCGAGGACAGTAGCTCCTACGAGCAGTACTTC. Based on the CDR3 plus reference TRBV5-1 and TRBJ2-7, the full variable domain is KAGVTQTPRYLIKTRGQQVTLSCSPISGHRSVSWYQQTPGQGLQFLFEYFSETQRNKGNFPGRFSGRQFSNSRSEMNVSTLELGDSALYLCASSEDSSSYEQYFGPGTRLTVT.

CDR3 sequence (DNA): TGTGCCAGTAGGTCCCTCTCCCGGACGCTCGGCAATGAGCAGTTCTTC. This sequence encodes CASRSLSRTLGNEQFF. The chain couples TRBV19 to TRBJ2-1; the D is unclear. With 6 bases removed from V and 6 bases from J, the gap between germline ends came to 21 bases. CDR3 size: 16 residues. Germline V lookup: CDR1 LNHDA, CDR2 SQIVND (reference sequence).